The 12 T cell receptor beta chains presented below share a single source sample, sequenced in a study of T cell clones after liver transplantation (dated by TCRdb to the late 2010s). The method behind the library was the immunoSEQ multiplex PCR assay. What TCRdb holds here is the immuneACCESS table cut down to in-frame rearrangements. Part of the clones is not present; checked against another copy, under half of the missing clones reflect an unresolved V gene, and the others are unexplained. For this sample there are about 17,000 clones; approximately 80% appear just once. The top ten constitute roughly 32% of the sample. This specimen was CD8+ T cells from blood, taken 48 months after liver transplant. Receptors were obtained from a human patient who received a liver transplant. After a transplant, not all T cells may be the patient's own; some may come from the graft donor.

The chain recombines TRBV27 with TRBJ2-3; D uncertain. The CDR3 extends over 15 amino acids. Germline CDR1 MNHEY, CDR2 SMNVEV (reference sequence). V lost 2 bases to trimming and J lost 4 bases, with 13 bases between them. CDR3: CASSLSSFPPDTQYF. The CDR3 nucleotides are TGTGCCAGCAGTTTAAGTTCCTTTCCCCCAGATACGCAGTATTTT.

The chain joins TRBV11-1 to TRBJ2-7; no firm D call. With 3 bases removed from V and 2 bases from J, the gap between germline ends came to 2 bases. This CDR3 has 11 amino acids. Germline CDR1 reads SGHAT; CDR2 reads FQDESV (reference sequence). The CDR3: CASSLAYEQYF. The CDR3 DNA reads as TGTGCCAGCAGCTTGGCCTACGAGCAGTACTTC.

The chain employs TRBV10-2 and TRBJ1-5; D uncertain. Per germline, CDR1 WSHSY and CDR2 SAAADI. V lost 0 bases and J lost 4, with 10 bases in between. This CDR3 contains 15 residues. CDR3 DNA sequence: TGCGCCAGCAGTGAGTCCGAGGGCACGAATCAGCCCCAGCATTTT. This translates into CASSESEGTNQPQHF.

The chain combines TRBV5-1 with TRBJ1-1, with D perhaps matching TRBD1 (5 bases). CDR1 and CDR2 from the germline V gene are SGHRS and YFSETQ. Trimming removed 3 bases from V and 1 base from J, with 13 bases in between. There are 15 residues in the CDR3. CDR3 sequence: CASSSDGTENTEAFF. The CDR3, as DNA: TGCGCCAGCAGCTCCGACGGGACGGAGAACACTGAAGCTTTCTTT.

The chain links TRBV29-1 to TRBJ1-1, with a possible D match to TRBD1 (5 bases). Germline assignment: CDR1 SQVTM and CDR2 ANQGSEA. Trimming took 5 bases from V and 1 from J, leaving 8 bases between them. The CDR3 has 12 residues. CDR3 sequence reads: CSVRGQNTEAFF. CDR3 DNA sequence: TGCAGCGTTCGAGGACAGAACACTGAAGCTTTCTTT.

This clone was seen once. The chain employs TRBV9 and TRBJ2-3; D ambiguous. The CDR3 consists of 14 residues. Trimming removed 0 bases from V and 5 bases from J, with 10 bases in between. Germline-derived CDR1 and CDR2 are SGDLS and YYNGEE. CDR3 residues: CASSVADGRDTQYF. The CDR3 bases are TGTGCCAGCAGCGTAGCTGACGGTAGAGATACGCAGTATTTT.

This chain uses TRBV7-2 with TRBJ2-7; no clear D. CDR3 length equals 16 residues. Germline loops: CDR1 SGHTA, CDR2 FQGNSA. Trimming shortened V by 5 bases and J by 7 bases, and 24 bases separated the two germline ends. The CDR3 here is CASSHSPHVPTSEQYF. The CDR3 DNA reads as TGTGCCAGCAGCCACTCCCCCCACGTTCCAACCTCAGAGCAGTACTTC.

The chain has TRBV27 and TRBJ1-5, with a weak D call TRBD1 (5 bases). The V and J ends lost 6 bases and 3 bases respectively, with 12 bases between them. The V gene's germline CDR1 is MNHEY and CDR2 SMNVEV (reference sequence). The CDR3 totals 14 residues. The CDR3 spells CASSSPGNNQPQHF. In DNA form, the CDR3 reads TGTGCCAGCAGCTCCCCAGGGAACAATCAGCCCCAGCATTTT.

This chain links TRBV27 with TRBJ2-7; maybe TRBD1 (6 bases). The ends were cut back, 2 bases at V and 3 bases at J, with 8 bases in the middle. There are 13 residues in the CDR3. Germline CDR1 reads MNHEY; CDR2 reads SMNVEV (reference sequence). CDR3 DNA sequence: TGTGCCAGCAGTTTAGGACAGCTCTACGAGCAGTACTTC. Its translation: CASSLGQLYEQYF.

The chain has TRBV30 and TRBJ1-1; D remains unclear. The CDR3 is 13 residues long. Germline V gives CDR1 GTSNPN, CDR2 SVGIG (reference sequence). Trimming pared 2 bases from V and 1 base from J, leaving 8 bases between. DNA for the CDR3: TGTGCCTGGAGTCTGATGGGGAACACTGAAGCTTTCTTT. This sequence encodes CAWSLMGNTEAFF.

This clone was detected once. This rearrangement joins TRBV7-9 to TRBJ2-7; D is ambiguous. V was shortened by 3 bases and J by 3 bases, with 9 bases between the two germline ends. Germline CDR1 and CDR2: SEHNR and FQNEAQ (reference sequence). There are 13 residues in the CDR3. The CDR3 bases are TGTGCCAGCAGCTTCCCAGAATACTACGAGCAGTACTTC. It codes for CASSFPEYYEQYF. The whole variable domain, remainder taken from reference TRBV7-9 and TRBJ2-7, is DTGVSQNPRHKITKRGQNVTFRCDPISEHNRLYWYRQTLGQGPEFLTYFQNEAQLEKSRLLSDRFSAERPKGSFSTLEIQRTEQGDSAMYLCASSFPEYYEQYFGPGTRLTVT.

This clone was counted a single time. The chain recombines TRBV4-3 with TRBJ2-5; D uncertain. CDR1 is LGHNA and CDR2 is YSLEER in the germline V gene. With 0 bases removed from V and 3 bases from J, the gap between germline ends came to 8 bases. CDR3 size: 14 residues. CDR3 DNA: TGCGCCAGCAGCCAAGATCACAGAGAAGAGACCCAGTACTTC. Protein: CASSQDHREETQYF.